Reported below is one T cell receptor beta chain. Profiled with immunoSEQ multiplex PCR; TCRdb holds only in-frame clones, not every one. The sample yields some 760,000 clones, approximately 85% seen once. These data are taken from a study of shared T cell receptors in the human thymus. The ends were cut back, 11 bases at V and 5 bases at J, with 27 bases in the middle. Germline CDR1 is ENHRY and CDR2 is SYGVKD. CDR3 length: 16 amino acids. The sample also formed part of further work on human thymus T cells.

V is TRBV10-3 and J is TRBJ1-1; D unresolved. Sequences were obtained from thymocytes. This sequence was found in a girl in the first two years of life with a congenital heart defect. This CDR3 reads CAAGSANALAVTEAFF. The CDR3 DNA follows: TGTGCCGCGGGGAGTGCCAACGCCTTAGCGGTGACTGAAGCTTTCTTT.